A selection of T cell receptor beta chains follows, all from one sample in a study of CD8 T cells in ankylosing spondylitis. From the 5' RACE reads, TCRdb called clonotypes with MiXCR, one entry per CDR3 protein. The table lists 150,000 to 250,000 distinct CDR3 sequences, over 10% of them singletons, with about 15% in the top ten. Sequenced: blood, either unsorted or a sorted T cell fraction (not recorded which). The origin of the receptors is a male donor with ankylosing spondylitis or in good health (not recorded which). The CDR3 runs from the conserved cysteine through the conserved F or W. The order of the fields is V gene, clone size, J gene, D gene, CDR3 DNA, CDR3 protein. A D gene is named only where the DNA matches it firmly. Size values are once, few and many counts, or a class for expanded clones, and some rows have none.

TRBV27	few	TRBJ2-3	TRBD2	TGTGCCAGCAGTCCAGGTCGGGGTAGCGGGACAGATACGCAGTATTTT	CASSPGRGSGTDTQYF
TRBV4-1	few	TRBJ1-2	.	TGCGCCAGCAGCCAAGACCTCCTTTTACCCCACTATGGCTACACCTTC	CASSQDLLLPHYGYTF
TRBV7-9	.	TRBJ1-2	TRBD1	TGTGCCAGCAGCTTTCTACCACAGGGGAACTATGGCTACACCTTC	CASSFLPQGNYGYTF
TRBV7-8	few	TRBJ2-5	.	TGTGCCAGCAGCCCGACAGGAGCCGAGACCCAGTACTTC	CASSPTGAETQYF
TRBV20-1	few	TRBJ2-7	.	TGCAGTGCTAGAGATTATGAAAAGTCCTACGAGCAGTACTTC	CSARDYEKSYEQYF
TRBV5-6	.	TRBJ1-2	TRBD1	TGTGCCAGCAGCCTGGTAACCGGGACAGACTATGGCTACACCTTC	CASSLVTGTDYGYTF
TRBV12-3/TRBV12-4	.	TRBJ1-1	TRBD1	TGTGCCAGCAGTTCGCTTCAGGGGGCAGGGAACACTGAAGCTTTCTTT	CASSSLQGAGNTEAFF
TRBV20-1	.	TRBJ2-7	TRBD1	TGCAGTGCCGAAGACAGGGCCGATACCTACGAGCAGTACTTC	CSAEDRADTYEQYF
TRBV12-3/TRBV12-4	.	TRBJ2-3	.	TGTGCCAGCAGTTTCGAGCAAGATACGCAGTATTTT	CASSFEQDTQYF
TRBV4-1	.	TRBJ2-7	.	TGCGCCAGCAGCCAGACAGTAACCTACGAGCAGTACTTC	CASSQTVTYEQYF